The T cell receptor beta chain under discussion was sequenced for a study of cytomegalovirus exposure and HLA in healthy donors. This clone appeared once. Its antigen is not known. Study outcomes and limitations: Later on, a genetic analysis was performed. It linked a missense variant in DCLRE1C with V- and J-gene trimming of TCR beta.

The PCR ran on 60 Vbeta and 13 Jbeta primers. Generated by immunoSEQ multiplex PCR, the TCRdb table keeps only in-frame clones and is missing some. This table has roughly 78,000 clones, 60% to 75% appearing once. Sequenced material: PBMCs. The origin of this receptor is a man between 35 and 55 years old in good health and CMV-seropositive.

Here the CDR3 DNA reads TGTGCCAGCAGACTCCAGACCGGGACAGGGCGTTACGAGCAGTACTTC. Its translation: CASRLQTGTGRYEQYF. The chain couples TRBV7-9 to TRBJ2-7; 9 nucleotides match TRBD1. Germline V gives CDR1 SEHNR, CDR2 FQNEAQ (reference sequence). This CDR3 has 16 amino acids. The junction had 13 bases not matched to a gene; V was cut back by 6 bases and J by 4 bases.